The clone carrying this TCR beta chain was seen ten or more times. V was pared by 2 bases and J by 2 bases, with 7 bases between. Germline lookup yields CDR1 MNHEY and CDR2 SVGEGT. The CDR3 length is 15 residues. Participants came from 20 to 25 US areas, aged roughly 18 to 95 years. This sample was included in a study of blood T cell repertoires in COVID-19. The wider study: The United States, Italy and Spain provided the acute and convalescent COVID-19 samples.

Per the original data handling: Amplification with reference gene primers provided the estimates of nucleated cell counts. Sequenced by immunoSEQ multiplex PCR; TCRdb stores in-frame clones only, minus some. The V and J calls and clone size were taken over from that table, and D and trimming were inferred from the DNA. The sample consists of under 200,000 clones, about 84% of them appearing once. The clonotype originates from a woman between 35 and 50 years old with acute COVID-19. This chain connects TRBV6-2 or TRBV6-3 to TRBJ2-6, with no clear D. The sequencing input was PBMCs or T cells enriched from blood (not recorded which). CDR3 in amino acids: CASSYRGAGANVLTF. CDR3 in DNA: TGTGCCAGCAGTTACAGAGGAGCTGGGGCCAACGTCCTGACTTTC.